Below are 23 T cell receptor beta chains sequenced from a single sample in a study of OX40 agonist ivuxolimab in advanced cancers. Sequencing used immunoSEQ multiplex PCR; TCRdb keeps in-frame clones, though not all of them. The sample shows about 34,000 clones, about four fifths of them seen only once. Sequencing was performed on CD4+ or CD8+ T cells sorted from blood, taken in a trial of the OX40 agonist ivuxolimab. These receptors originate from an adult with an advanced solid tumor such as melanoma, head and neck, liver or kidney cancer.

The rearrangement joins TRBV10-3 to TRBJ1-4; unclear D gene. The germline V gene has CDR1 ENHRY and CDR2 SYGVKD. Trimming stripped 11 bases from V and 5 bases from J, with 18 bases between. This CDR3 spans 14 amino acids. CDR3 loop: CAARSGSSNEKLFF. CDR3 DNA sequence: TGTGCCGCACGTAGCGGCAGCTCGAATGAAAAACTGTTTTTT.

J is TRBJ2-5 and V is TRBV5-5, with TRBD2 matching over 7 bases. Germline V gene data show CDR1 as SGHKS and CDR2 as YYEKEE (reference sequence). Trimming at V came to 4 bases and at J to 5 bases, leaving 11 bases not matched to a gene. The CDR3 spans 15 residues. In DNA form, the CDR3 reads TGTGCCAGCAGCCGCCACTTGACTAGCTCCGAGACCCAGTACTTC. Its protein product is CASSRHLTSSETQYF.

This clone showed up just once. This chain connects TRBV7-3 to TRBJ1-6; D is perhaps TRBD1 (6 bases). The V end lost 5 bases, the J end lost 7 bases, and 21 bases lay between the germline ends. This CDR3 is 17 amino acids long. Germline V gene lookup returns CDR1 SGHTA and CDR2 FQGTGA. The CDR3 loop is CASSPGGRGGRNSPLHF. The DNA of the CDR3 is TGTGCCAGCAGCCCCGGAGGCAGGGGAGGAAGAAATTCACCCCTCCACTTT.

This clone has just one count. The CDR3 here is CSARANEKLFF. DNA of the CDR3: TGCAGTGCTAGGGCCAATGAAAAACTGTTTTTT. The J gene is TRBJ1-4, the V gene TRBV20-1; D uncertain. V lost 3 bases and J 5 bases, leaving 4 bases between the germline ends. Germline CDR1 and CDR2: DFQATT and SNEGSKA (reference sequence). The CDR3 totals 11 residues.

This chain uses TRBV6-5 with TRBJ2-3; D remains ambiguous. V shed 4 bases and J shed 2 bases, with 7 bases lying between them. The CDR3 is 13 residues long. Germline V gives CDR1 MNHEY, CDR2 SVGAGI. CDR3 bases: TGTGCCAGCAGTTCACCCTACACAGATACGCAGTATTTT. Translating gives CASSSPYTDTQYF.

V and J are TRBV5-4 and TRBJ2-5, with 12 positions matching TRBD2. Germline assignment: CDR1 SGHNT and CDR2 YYREEE (reference sequence). The CDR3 is 15 residues long. V dropped 3 bases and J dropped 2; count of bases not matched to a gene: 2. Here the CDR3 reads CASSSSGRVQETQYF. CDR3 nucleotides: TGTGCCAGCAGCTCTAGCGGGAGGGTACAAGAGACCCAGTACTTC. Looking up the rest from reference TRBV5-4 and TRBJ2-5 gives the full variable domain: ETGVTQSPTHLIKTRGQQVTLRCSSQSGHNTVSWYQQALGQGPQFIFQYYREEENGRGNFPPRFSGLQFPNYSSELNVNALELDDSALYLCASSSSGRVQETQYFGPGTRLLVL.

This clone came up once. The chain recombines TRBV10-3 with TRBJ1-1; D ambiguous. Germline assignment: CDR1 ENHRY and CDR2 SYGVKD. CDR3 length: 12 amino acids. Trimming left V 9 bases short and J 0 bases short, with 8 bases between. CDR3 DNA sequence: TGTGCCATGGGTCGGATGAACACTGAAGCTTTCTTT. It translates to CAMGRMNTEAFF.

V and J are TRBV7-2 and TRBJ2-5, with 9 positions matching TRBD1. Germline CDR1 reads SGHTA; CDR2 reads FQGNSA. This CDR3 contains 14 residues. Trimming at V came to 4 bases and at J to 5 bases, leaving 5 bases not matched to a gene. CDR3 bases: TGTGCCAGCAGCTCGACAGGGGGAGCGGAGACCCAGTACTTC. It yields the protein CASSSTGGAETQYF.

This clone was seen once. The chain is built from TRBV2 and TRBJ2-7; D might be TRBD1 (5 bases). The germline V gene encodes CDR1 SNHLY and CDR2 FYNNEI. The length of the CDR3 is 16 residues. V was cut by 6 bases and J by 3 bases, with 21 bases left in between. The chain's CDR3 is CASRQEPWGHNYEQYF. CDR3 coding DNA: TGTGCCAGCAGACAGGAACCGTGGGGCCACAACTACGAGCAGTACTTC.

The chain is built from TRBV11-2 and TRBJ2-1, with unresolved D. CDR3 length: 15 amino acids. From germline, CDR1 is SGHAT and CDR2 FQNNGV. Between the trimmed V and J ends, which lost 5 bases and 1 base, there was a span of 12 bases. This CDR3 reads CASSRERISYNEQFF. CDR3 nucleotides: TGTGCCAGCAGCCGAGAACGGATATCCTACAATGAGCAGTTCTTC.

Comment on this clone: At one end the junction does not follow the germline gene, possibly because of a read error. The chain recombines TRBV7-7 with TRBJ2-5, with D unclear. This CDR3 spans 14 amino acids. Per the germline V gene, CDR1 is SSHAT and CDR2 is FNYEAQ (reference sequence). CDR3 DNA: TGTGCTAGCAGCTTAGGGAACAATCAAGAGACCCAGTACTTC. Translating gives CASSLGNNQETQYF.

This chain joins TRBV9 and TRBJ1-2, with 7 positions matching TRBD1. The CDR3 runs to 15 residues. Germline trimming cut 0 bases from V and 7 bases from J; bases unmatched to any gene: 9. Looked up from germline, CDR1 is SGDLS and CDR2 is YYNGEE. This CDR3 is CASSVEGGGSSGYTF. CDR3 coding DNA: TGTGCCAGCAGCGTAGAGGGAGGGGGCTCTAGTGGCTACACCTTC.

The chain recombines TRBV30 with TRBJ2-2; 13 bases are shared with TRBD2. Per the germline V gene, CDR1 is GTSNPN and CDR2 is SVGIG (reference sequence). This CDR3 has 15 residues. The V gene end was trimmed by 3 bases and the J gene end by 6 bases; junction bases not matched to a gene: 4. The CDR3 protein is CAWRSLAGGPGELFF. The CDR3 bases are TGTGCCTGGAGATCACTAGCGGGAGGGCCCGGGGAGCTGTTTTTT.

A single count supports this clone. V is TRBV4-3 and J is TRBJ1-6; tentative D call: TRBD1 (5 bases). V lost 0 bases to trimming and J lost 9 bases, with 12 bases between them. Germline V gene data show CDR1 as LGHNA and CDR2 as YSLEER. This CDR3 contains 15 residues. The CDR3 DNA sequence: TGCGCCAGCAGCCAAGATCAGGGTTGGGGTTCACCCCTCCACTTT. It translates to CASSQDQGWGSPLHF.

The gene calls are TRBV25-1 and TRBJ1-3; D gene unclear. Trimming pared 4 bases from V and 2 bases from J, leaving 9 bases between. The CDR3 runs 14 residues. CDR1 is MGHDK and CDR2 is SYGVNS in the germline V gene. Written as DNA, the CDR3 is TGTGCCAGCAGTGGGGTGACCGCTGGAAACACCATATATTTT. It is translated as CASSGVTAGNTIYF.

The chain has TRBV6-5 and TRBJ2-2; TRBD1 agrees at 12 bases. The length of the CDR3 is 16 residues. CDR1 and CDR2 (germline): MNHEY, SVGAGI. V trimming: 2 bases; J trimming: 8 bases; junction bases outside the gene matches: 6. The CDR3 loop reads CASSYRPGQGAGELFF. CDR3 bases: TGTGCCAGCAGTTACCGTCCGGGACAGGGGGCTGGGGAGCTGTTTTTT.

CDR3 DNA: TGTGCCAGCTCAATCCAACAGGGTAGCACCGGGGAGCTGTTTTTT. Translation: CASSIQQGSTGELFF. The chain uses TRBV18 and TRBJ2-2; TRBD1 is a possible D gene (6 bases). Deletions cut 5 bases from V and 4 bases from J, with 14 bases between. Looked up from germline, CDR1 is KGHSH and CDR2 is LQKENI. This CDR3 has 15 residues.

A word on this clone: Germline is not matched at one junction end, which may reflect a read error. The chain has TRBV2 and TRBJ2-1; 7 nucleotides line up with TRBD2. The V gene's germline CDR1 is SNHLY and CDR2 FYNNEI. The CDR3 spans 12 residues. The CDR3 region has the DNA TGTGCCAGCAGTGAATCAGACACCGCGGGGGTCTTC. It specifies CASSESDTAGVF.

In this sample, this clone turned up once. For the CDR3, the DNA is TGTGCCAGCAGCCCTCGGGACTACCTCTCGGGGACGCAGTATTTT. The encoded protein is CASSPRDYLSGTQYF. The rearrangement uses TRBV9 and TRBJ2-3; 7 positions match TRBD2. Germline V gene sequence: CDR1 SGDLS, CDR2 YYNGEE. Trimming took 4 bases from V and 9 from J; bases not matched to a gene: 14. This CDR3 is 15 amino acids long.

V and J are TRBV5-6 and TRBJ2-7, with TRBD1 identical over 7 bases. The V and J ends lost 0 bases and 2 bases, in that order; junction bases with no gene match: 5. The CDR3 spans 15 residues. Germline V gives CDR1 SGHDT, CDR2 YYEEEE. CDR3 in DNA: TGTGCCAGCAGCTTGGTTGGACAGGCGGCCTACGAGCAGTACTTC. It yields the protein CASSLVGQAAYEQYF.

The rearrangement joins TRBV28 to TRBJ2-7, with D uncertain. Per the germline V gene, CDR1 is MDHEN and CDR2 is SYDVKM. The CDR3 is 12 amino acids. V was trimmed by 7 bases and J by 5 bases, leaving 12 bases between them. The CDR3 here is CASISGVNEQYF. CDR3 DNA sequence: TGTGCCAGCATCTCCGGAGTGAACGAGCAGTACTTC.

The rearrangement joins TRBV7-2 to TRBJ1-1, with 11 positions matching TRBD1. The CDR3 has 16 amino acids. V lost 5 bases and J lost 1; bases outside the gene matches: 6. Germline CDR1 and CDR2: SGHTA and FQGNSA. CDR3 sequence: CASSPGTGGRNTEAFF. The DNA of the CDR3 is TGTGCCAGCAGCCCCGGGACAGGGGGACGGAACACTGAAGCTTTCTTT. Filled out from reference TRBV7-2 and TRBJ1-1, the complete variable domain reads GAGVSQSPSNKVTEKGKDVELRCDPISGHTALYWYRQSLGQGLEFLIYFQGNSAPDKSGLPSDRFSAERTGGSVSTLTIQRTQQEDSAVYLCASSPGTGGRNTEAFFGQGTRLTVV.

V gene TRBV4-3 combines with J gene TRBJ1-1, with 7 bases that match TRBD1. CDR3 length equals 11 residues. V trimming: 1 base; J trimming: 10 bases; junction bases outside the gene matches: 0. Germline V CDR1 and CDR2: LGHNA, YSLEER. The CDR3 nucleotides read TGCGCCAGCAGCCAAGCAGGGGGAGCTTTCTTT. This sequence encodes CASSQAGGAFF.